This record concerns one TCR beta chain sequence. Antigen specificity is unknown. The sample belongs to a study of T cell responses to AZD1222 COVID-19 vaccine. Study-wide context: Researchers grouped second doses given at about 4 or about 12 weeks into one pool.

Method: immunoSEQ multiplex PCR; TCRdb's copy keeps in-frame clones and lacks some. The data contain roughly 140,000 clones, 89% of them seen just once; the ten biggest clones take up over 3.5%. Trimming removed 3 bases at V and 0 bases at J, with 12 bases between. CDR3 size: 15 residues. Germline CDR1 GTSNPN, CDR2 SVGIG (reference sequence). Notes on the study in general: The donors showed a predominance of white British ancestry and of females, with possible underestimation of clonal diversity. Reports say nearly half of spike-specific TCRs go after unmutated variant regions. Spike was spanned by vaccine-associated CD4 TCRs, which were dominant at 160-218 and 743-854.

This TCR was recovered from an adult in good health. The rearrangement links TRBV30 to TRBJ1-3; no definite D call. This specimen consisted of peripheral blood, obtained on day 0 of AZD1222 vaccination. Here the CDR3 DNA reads TGTGCCTGGAGCGAAGACTCATACTCTGGAAACACCATATATTTT. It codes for CAWSEDSYSGNTIYF.